This is a list of T cell receptor beta chains from one sample in a study of control samples from healthy donors and cancer patients. Produced via immunoSEQ multiplex PCR; TCRdb's table is partial and in-frame only. The sample lists 85,000 to 100,000 clones, more than 80% occurring once. The sample comprised blood. The receptors come from a man between 18 and 29 years old in good health. Both conserved end residues are part of each CDR3. The size of a clone is reported for some rows only, either as once, few or many, or as a class for expanded clones.

abundance	v_gene	j_gene	CDR3aa
-	TRBV11-2	TRBJ1-5	CASSSPGMPQHF
-	TRBV2	TRBJ2-2	CASSPSNTGELFF
-	TRBV9	TRBJ2-7	CASSVASRGDLYEQYF
-	TRBV5-1	TRBJ1-1	CASSLGQGMNTEAFF
-	TRBV5-4	TRBJ2-3	CASSLGSLADTQYF
once	TRBV19	TRBJ2-1	CASSIWDSGSNNEQFF
-	TRBV6-6	TRBJ1-5	CASSYIAEPQHF
-	TRBV4-3	TRBJ2-1	CASSQDRPGGYNEQFF
-	TRBV7-2	TRBJ1-1	CASSLAPSGQGTTEAFF
-	TRBV7-9	TRBJ1-2	CASSLPYVGRYGYTF
-	TRBV2	TRBJ1-4	CASRDVVDEKLFF
-	TRBV30	TRBJ1-2	CAWSKIHTRDPRAYGYTF
-	TRBV7-2	TRBJ2-7	CASSLAVSYEQYF
-	TRBV6-1	TRBJ1-5	CASSELGNQPQHF
-	TRBV7-2	TRBJ2-1	CASSLVTSGGEQFF
-	TRBV6-1	TRBJ1-1	CASSEASTGGNTEAFF
-	TRBV29-1	TRBJ1-1	CSVQENTEAFF
-	TRBV30	TRBJ2-3	CAWSVGPDTQYF
-	TRBV7-9	TRBJ1-1	CASSRGQGVNTEAFF
-	TRBV2	TRBJ2-3	CASRLAGARDTQYF
-	TRBV10-3	TRBJ1-4	CAIGGQENEKLFF
-	TRBV6-2/TRBV6-3	TRBJ2-3	CASSYFWSSTDTQYF
-	TRBV3-1/TRBV3-2	TRBJ1-2	CASSRGTGFGYTF
-	TRBV4-1	TRBJ1-1	CASSHPGQEEAFF
-	TRBV11-2	TRBJ1-2	CASSLYYGRQNYGYTF
-	TRBV11-2	TRBJ2-3	CASSLGYRDTQYF
-	TRBV4-1	TRBJ2-3	CASSQSAGGGADTQYF
-	TRBV6-1	TRBJ1-1	CASSEIYAGGYRLGTEAFF
-	TRBV10-2	TRBJ1-2	CASSGGSRVYGYTF